A single sample is the source of the 18 T cell receptor beta chains below, sequenced in a study of CD8+ T cells in alopecia areata. Treatment specified: oral pan-JAK inhibitor, 5-10 mg twice daily. Sequencing relied on a cDNA template that was reverse transcribed from extracted RNA. Method: immunoSEQ multiplex PCR; TCRdb's copy keeps in-frame clones and lacks some. The table records approximately 100,000 clones, about nine tenths of them present only once. The input for sequencing was CD8+ T cells sorted from blood, taken at roughly week 30, from a patient treated with tofacitinib. The origin of the receptors is a human donor with alopecia areata.

The chain combines TRBV7-9 with TRBJ1-2; D not certain. Germline CDR1 and CDR2: SEHNR and FQNEAQ (reference sequence). The CDR3 loop spans 13 amino acids. V was clipped by 1 base and J by 6 bases, with 9 bases between them. The CDR3 nucleotides are TGTGCCAGCAGCTTAGGGGTTTACGATGGCTACACCTTC. Its protein product is CASSLGVYDGYTF.

The chain is built from TRBV7-9 and TRBJ1-1; D remains ambiguous. From germline, CDR1 is SEHNR and CDR2 FQNEAQ (reference sequence). The CDR3 totals 13 residues. V lost 5 bases to trimming and J lost 5 bases, with 12 bases between them. The CDR3 DNA is TGTGCCAGCAGCCCCCCCCCGGCGACTGAAGCTTTCTTT. The encoded protein is CASSPPPATEAFF.

This clone was observed once. CDR3 protein: CASSLSGPRTEAFF. Written as DNA, the CDR3 is TGTGCCAGCAGTTTATCAGGGCCGAGGACTGAAGCTTTCTTT. The chain recombines TRBV27 with TRBJ1-1; D remains ambiguous. The CDR3 has 14 amino acids. Trimming cost V 0 bases and J 5 bases, with 10 bases left between them. Germline V gives CDR1 MNHEY, CDR2 SMNVEV (reference sequence).

Remarks on this clone: Other DNA sequences in this sample translate to the same CDR3. The V gene is TRBV7-9, the J gene TRBJ2-7; no clear D gene. CDR1 and CDR2 (germline): SEHNR, FQNEAQ (reference sequence). The CDR3 runs to 12 residues. V shed 3 bases and J shed 3 bases, with 6 bases lying between them. The CDR3 nucleotides are TGTGCCAGCAGCTTTAACAGCTACGAGCAGTACTTC. Translated, it gives CASSFNSYEQYF.

DNA for the CDR3: TGTGCCAGCAGCCGATCCGGGACAGGGTCGACAGATACGCAGTATTTT. It encodes CASSRSGTGSTDTQYF. The chain joins TRBV7-6 to TRBJ2-3, with 9 bases fitting TRBD1. Germline-derived CDR1 and CDR2 are SGHVS and FNYEAQ. The CDR3 is made up of 16 amino acids. V lost 5 bases and J lost 3; bases outside the gene matches: 9.

The genes are TRBV5-6 and TRBJ1-5; tentative D call: TRBD1 (5 bases). V gave up 4 bases and J gave up 0 bases, with 11 bases separating them. Per germline, CDR1 SGHDT and CDR2 YYEEEE. CDR3 length: 15 residues. CDR3 bases: TGTGCCAGCAGCCCAGGGCATATTAGCAATCAGCCCCAGCATTTT. Its protein product is CASSPGHISNQPQHF.

This chain uses TRBV6-7 with TRBJ2-7; the D is unclear. TRBV6-7 is recorded as an ORF, its role being uncertain. CDR3 length: 15 residues. The V and J ends lost 2 bases and 2 bases respectively, with 13 bases between them. The chain's CDR3 is CASSYVPVAPYEQYF. The DNA for the CDR3 is TGTGCCAGCAGTTACGTGCCTGTCGCTCCCTACGAGCAGTACTTC.

This clone has a single count. V and J are TRBV5-4 and TRBJ2-7, with 8 bases lining up with TRBD1. The CDR3 is 14 residues long. The germline V gene encodes CDR1 SGHNT and CDR2 YYREEE (reference sequence). With V trimmed by 2 bases and J by 1 base, 2 bases remained unmatched. The CDR3 is CASSFTGGSYEQYF. The CDR3 coding sequence is TGTGCCAGCAGCTTCACAGGGGGATCCTACGAGCAGTACTTC.

CDR3 sequence (DNA): TGTGCCAGCAGCACACCGCAACACACCGGGGAGCTGTTTTTT. Its translation: CASSTPQHTGELFF. The rearrangement joins TRBV27 to TRBJ2-2; D not certain. Germline V gene sequence: CDR1 MNHEY, CDR2 SMNVEV (reference sequence). This CDR3 comprises 14 residues. Trimming shortened V by 6 bases and J by 3 bases, and 11 bases separated the two germline ends.

The rearrangement links TRBV5-4 to TRBJ2-7, with 10 bases that match TRBD1. Losses at the gene ends were 4 bases for V and 2 bases for J; bases not matched to a gene: 6. Germline CDR1 is SGHNT and CDR2 is YYREEE (reference sequence). The CDR3 loop spans 15 amino acids. This CDR3 reads CASSPDRGWTYEQYF. The CDR3 DNA sequence: TGTGCCAGCAGCCCGGACAGGGGGTGGACCTACGAGCAGTACTTC. Drawing the rest from reference TRBV5-4 and TRBJ2-7, the complete variable domain is ETGVTQSPTHLIKTRGQQVTLRCSSQSGHNTVSWYQQALGQGPQFIFQYYREEENGRGNFPPRFSGLQFPNYSSELNVNALELDDSALYLCASSPDRGWTYEQYFGPGTRLTVT.

This clone was detected a few times. The chain uses TRBV2 and TRBJ2-7; tentative D call: TRBD2 (6 bases). Trimming pared 2 bases from V and 2 bases from J, leaving 13 bases between. Germline values: CDR1 SNHLY, CDR2 FYNNEI. CDR3 length equals 15 residues. The CDR3 DNA reads as TGTGCCAGCAGTGAATGGGAGGACTCAACCTACGAGCAGTACTTC. As protein: CASSEWEDSTYEQYF.

The J gene is TRBJ2-7, the V gene TRBV14; tentative D call: TRBD1 (5 bases). This CDR3 comprises 13 residues. The V end lost 4 bases, the J end lost 6 bases, and 13 bases lay between the germline ends. Looked up from germline, CDR1 is SGHDN and CDR2 is FVKESK. As DNA, the CDR3 is TGTGCCAGCAGCCTAGGGGCAAAGGGCGAGCAGTACTTC. It specifies CASSLGAKGEQYF.

A note on this clone: The identical CDR3 is also encoded by other nucleotide sequences in the sample. The V gene is TRBV5-4, the J gene TRBJ2-1, with D uncertain. In germline, CDR1 is SGHNT, CDR2 YYREEE (reference sequence). Trimming took off 0 bases at V and 0 bases at J, with 4 bases between the two ends. The CDR3 contains 14 residues. The CDR3 reads CASSLESSYNEQFF. CDR3 nucleotides: TGTGCCAGCAGCTTGGAGAGCTCCTACAATGAGCAGTTCTTC.

The rearrangement links TRBV29-1 to TRBJ2-1, with D perhaps matching TRBD2 (5 bases). The V gene's germline CDR1 is SQVTM and CDR2 ANQGSEA. V lost 7 bases, J lost 9 bases, and 13 bases lay in between. The CDR3 has 11 residues. The CDR3 region is CSADRESEQFF. The DNA for the CDR3 is TGCAGCGCCGATCGGGAATCTGAGCAGTTCTTC.

The chain couples TRBV2 to TRBJ2-7; TRBD1 matches at 9 bases. The junction had 3 bases not matched to a gene; V was cut back by 2 bases and J by 1 base. Germline V gives CDR1 SNHLY, CDR2 FYNNEI. The length of the CDR3 is 15 residues. The CDR3 region is CASSEYGTGSYEQYF. For the CDR3, the DNA is TGTGCCAGCAGTGAATATGGGACAGGGTCCTACGAGCAGTACTTC.

This chain connects TRBV13 to TRBJ2-7; TRBD2 might be the D (6 bases). The CDR3 is 17 amino acids. CDR1 is PRHDT, CDR2 FYEKMQ, per germline (reference sequence). Trimming removed 8 bases from V and 0 bases from J, with 23 bases in between. CDR3 protein: CASSPSVLLGSSYEQYF. CDR3 bases: TGTGCCAGCTCACCTAGCGTCCTGCTGGGGAGCTCCTACGAGCAGTACTTC.

The genes are TRBV7-2 and TRBJ2-7, with D unresolved. The CDR3 is 15 amino acids. Germline loops: CDR1 SGHTA, CDR2 FQGNSA. Trimming stripped 1 base from V and 2 bases from J, with 12 bases between. The DNA of the CDR3 is TGTGCCAGCAGCTTAGGGAGCCGCTTCCCCTACGAGCAGTACTTC. Its translation is CASSLGSRFPYEQYF. Together with reference TRBV7-2 and TRBJ2-7, the CDR3 gives the full variable domain: GAGVSQSPSNKVTEKGKDVELRCDPISGHTALYWYRQSLGQGLEFLIYFQGNSAPDKSGLPSDRFSAERTGGSVSTLTIQRTQQEDSAVYLCASSLGSRFPYEQYFGPGTRLTVT.

The gene calls are TRBV4-2 and TRBJ2-3; tentative D call: TRBD2 (6 bases). CDR1 LGHNA and CDR2 YNFKEQ come from the germline V gene. V was cut by 0 bases and J by 4 bases, with 14 bases left in between. The CDR3 totals 16 residues. In DNA form, the CDR3 reads TGTGCCAGCAGCCAAGATGGGGCGGGAACCCCAGATACGCAGTATTTT. As protein: CASSQDGAGTPDTQYF.